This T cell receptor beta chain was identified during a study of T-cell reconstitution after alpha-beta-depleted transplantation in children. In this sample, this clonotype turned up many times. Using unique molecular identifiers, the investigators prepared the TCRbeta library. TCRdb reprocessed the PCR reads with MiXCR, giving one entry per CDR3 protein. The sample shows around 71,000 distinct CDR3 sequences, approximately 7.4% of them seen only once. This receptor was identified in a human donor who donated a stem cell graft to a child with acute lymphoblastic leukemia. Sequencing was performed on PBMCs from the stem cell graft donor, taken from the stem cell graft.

The CDR3 nucleotides are TGCAGCGTTGTTGGGCTCCAAGAGACCCAGTACTTC. As protein: CSVVGLQETQYF. V usage is TRBV29-1 and J usage is TRBJ2-5, with D uncertain. This CDR3 has 12 amino acids. With 4 bases removed from V and 1 base from J, the gap between germline ends came to 7 bases. CDR1 is SQVTM and CDR2 is ANQGSEA in the germline V gene.